Listed below are T cell receptor beta chains from one sample, sequenced in a study of blood T cell repertoires in COVID-19. Repertoires were generated with immunoSEQ multiplex PCR, while TCRdb's copy carries only in-frame clones and drops some. The profile shows tens of thousands of clones, about 80% of them singletons. The sequenced sample consisted of peripheral blood. These receptors were collected from a human donor in a cohort sampled during active COVID-19. Both conserved end residues are part of each CDR3. D genes are given only for firm matches. Only some rows state a clone size, as once, few, many or a class for expanded clones.

-	TRBV6-5	-	TRBJ1-3	TGTGCCAGCAGTTTAGACAGCAGACAACGAAACACCATATATTTT	CASSLDSRQRNTIYF
-	TRBV9	-	TRBJ2-7	TGTGCCAGCAGCGTAGGGGGCGCGATGACCTACGAGCAGTACTTC	CASSVGGAMTYEQYF
-	TRBV5-5	-	TRBJ1-1	TGTGCCAGCAGCCTGACGCCCGGCAGGGCCGTAGCTGAAGCTTTCTTT	CASSLTPGRAVAEAFF
-	TRBV4-3	-	TRBJ1-2	TGCGCCAGCAGCCAAGGGGAGACATACTATGGCTACACCTTC	CASSQGETYYGYTF
TRBD1	TRBV4-2	-	TRBJ1-2	TGTGCCAGCAGCCAAGATAAGAACAGGGGTAACTATGGCTACACCTTC	CASSQDKNRGNYGYTF
-	TRBV27	few	TRBJ1-6	TGTGCCAGCAGTCCGGAACAGGGACGGCCCTATAATTCACCCCTCCACTTT	CASSPEQGRPYNSPLHF
-	TRBV2	-	TRBJ2-7	TGTGCCAGCAGTGTTTACGGGAGCGGGTACGAGCAGTACTTC	CASSVYGSGYEQYF
-	TRBV9	-	TRBJ2-7	TGTGCCAGCAGCGCGGGTTTCGAGCAGTACTTC	CASSAGFEQYF
-	TRBV7-9	-	TRBJ1-2	TGTGCCAGCAGCCAGGCCGAACACACCTTC	CASSQAEHTF
-	TRBV21-1	-	TRBJ1-2	TGTGCCAGCGGAGGACAGACCTATGGCTACACCTTC	CASGGQTYGYTF
-	TRBV19	-	TRBJ1-1	TGTGCCAGTAGTACCGGACAGATTGAAGCTTTCTTT	CASSTGQIEAFF
-	TRBV29-1	-	TRBJ2-2	TGCAGCGTTGGGGAGGTCAACACCGGGGAGCTGTTTTTT	CSVGEVNTGELFF
TRBD1	TRBV9	-	TRBJ1-2	TGTGCCAGCAGCGCCTCTTCGACAGGGGGCAATGGCTACACCTTC	CASSASSTGGNGYTF
TRBD1	TRBV4-1	once	TRBJ2-7	TGCGCCAGCAGCCAGGGGGACAGGGCCGTCTACGAGCAGTACTTC	CASSQGDRAVYEQYF
-	TRBV7-9	-	TRBJ2-7	TGTGCCAGCAGCTTAGCCAACTCCTACGAGCAGTACTTC	CASSLANSYEQYF
-	TRBV9	-	TRBJ1-2	TGTGCCAGCAGCGTATGGTCAGGGGACTATGGCTACACCTTC	CASSVWSGDYGYTF
-	TRBV4-3	-	TRBJ1-1	TGCGCCAGCAGCCAAGATTCCAGGAGGACTGAAGCTTTCTTT	CASSQDSRRTEAFF
-	TRBV5-1	-	TRBJ1-3	TGCGCCAGCAGCCTAACAGGCAGCTCTGGAAACACCATATATTTT	CASSLTGSSGNTIYF
-	TRBV2	-	TRBJ2-3	TGTGCCAGCAGTGACGACAGACGCACAGATACGCAGTATTTT	CASSDDRRTDTQYF
TRBD1	TRBV6-5	-	TRBJ1-2	TGTGCCAGCAGTTTCACAGGGGGCCGGCATGGAAAAGGCTACACCTTC	CASSFTGGRHGKGYTF
TRBD1	TRBV4-1	-	TRBJ1-5	TGCGCCAGCAGCTTCCTTCCGGGACAGGGGGCCCGCAATCAGCCCCAGCATTTT	CASSFLPGQGARNQPQHF
-	TRBV9	-	TRBJ1-1	TGTGCCAGCAGCGTAGACCCCAGTGGAGACACTGAAGCTTTCTTT	CASSVDPSGDTEAFF
-	TRBV6-6	-	TRBJ2-3	TGTGCCAGCAGTAACCCCTCGGGTGGTGGGACAGATACGCAGTATTTT	CASSNPSGGGTDTQYF
-	TRBV6-2/TRBV6-3	-	TRBJ1-2	TGTGCCAGCAGTTACCATGGCGGCTACACCTTC	CASSYHGGYTF
-	TRBV4-3	-	TRBJ2-2	TGCGCCAGCAGCCAAGATGAGGCGATAGTAGGAGCCGGGGAGCTGTTTTTT	CASSQDEAIVGAGELFF
TRBD2	TRBV6-1	once	TRBJ2-7	TGTGCCAGCATTGAAGCGGGACTAGAACTCGAGCAGTACTTC	CASIEAGLELEQYF
-	TRBV5-1	-	TRBJ2-5	TGCGCCAGCAGCTTGTCCCTACAAGAGACCCAGTACTTC	CASSLSLQETQYF
-	TRBV10-3	-	TRBJ2-1	TGTGCCATCCGGTCTAAAGATCCCTACAATGAGCAGTTCTTC	CAIRSKDPYNEQFF
TRBD1	TRBV4-2	once	TRBJ2-3	TGTGCCAGCAGCATCGGACAGGCCGACACAGATACGCAGTATTTT	CASSIGQADTDTQYF
TRBD2	TRBV4-1	-	TRBJ2-2	TGCGCCAGCAGCCAAGGCGTTTGGGCTAGCGGAACCGGGGAGCTGTTTTTT	CASSQGVWASGTGELFF
TRBD2	TRBV11-2	-	TRBJ2-3	TGTGCCAGCAGCCCCGTTAGCGGGACTAGCACAGATACGCAGTATTTT	CASSPVSGTSTDTQYF
-	TRBV5-1	-	TRBJ1-2	TGCGCCAGCAGCTTGGTCCGAGGAGGCGGAACGCCCTATGGCTACTCCTTC	CASSLVRGGGTPYGYSF
-	TRBV7-9	-	TRBJ2-7	TGTGCCAGCAGCTTAGGGAGGTCCTACGAGCAGTACTTC	CASSLGRSYEQYF
-	TRBV5-1	-	TRBJ2-1	TGCGCCAGCAGCCCTACAGAGTACAATGAGCAGTTCTTC	CASSPTEYNEQFF
TRBD1	TRBV5-6	-	TRBJ1-2	TGTGCCAGCAGCAAGAGGACAGGGACAAGAGGAAATTATGGCTACACCTTC	CASSKRTGTRGNYGYTF
-	TRBV6-5	-	TRBJ2-7	TGTGCCAGCAGTTCAACCACTAGCGAGCAGTACTTC	CASSSTTSEQYF
-	TRBV28	-	TRBJ1-6	TGTGCCAGTGGGGGGGGGAATTCACCCCTCCACTTT	CASGGGNSPLHF
-	TRBV7-5	-	TRBJ1-1	TGTGTCAGAAGCTTAGCGTTGGACAGGAGGGACGCTGAAGCTTTCTTT	CVRSLALDRRDAEAFF
TRBD1	TRBV6-6	once	TRBJ1-2	TGTGCCAGCAGTTACACAGGGGACTATGGCTACACCTTC	CASSYTGDYGYTF
TRBD2	TRBV7-2	-	TRBJ2-3	TGTGCCAGCAGCTTAAGCGGGGGGGACACAGATACGCAGTATTTT	CASSLSGGDTDTQYF
TRBD2	TRBV3-1/TRBV3-2	-	TRBJ2-7	TGTGCCAGCAGCCAAGGTCGACTAGCTTCTACCTACGAGCAGTACTTC	CASSQGRLASTYEQYF